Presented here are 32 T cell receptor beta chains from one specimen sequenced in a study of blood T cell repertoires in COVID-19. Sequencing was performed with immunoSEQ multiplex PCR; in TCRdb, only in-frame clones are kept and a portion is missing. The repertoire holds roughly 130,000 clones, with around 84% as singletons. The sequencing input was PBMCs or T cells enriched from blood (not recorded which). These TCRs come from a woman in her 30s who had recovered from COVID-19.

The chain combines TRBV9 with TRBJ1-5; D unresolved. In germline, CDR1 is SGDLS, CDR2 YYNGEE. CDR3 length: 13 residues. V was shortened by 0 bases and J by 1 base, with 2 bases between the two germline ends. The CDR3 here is CASSVASNQPQHF. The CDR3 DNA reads TGTGCCAGCAGCGTAGCGAGCAATCAGCCCCAGCATTTT.

The CDR3, as DNA: TGTGCCAGCAGCTCGCGACAGAAGACCCAGTACTTC. Protein: CASSSRQKTQYF. V usage is TRBV7-9 and J usage is TRBJ2-5; D is perhaps TRBD1 (5 bases). The V gene's germline CDR1 is SEHNR and CDR2 FQNEAQ (reference sequence). V was shortened by 4 bases and J by 6 bases, with 9 bases between the two germline ends. CDR3 size: 12 residues.

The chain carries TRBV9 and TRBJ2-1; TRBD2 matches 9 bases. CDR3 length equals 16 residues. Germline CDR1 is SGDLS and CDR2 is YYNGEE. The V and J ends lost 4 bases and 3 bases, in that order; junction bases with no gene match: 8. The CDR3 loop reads CASSLRLAEGYNEQFF. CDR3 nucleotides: TGTGCCAGCAGCCTGAGACTAGCGGAAGGCTACAATGAGCAGTTCTTC.

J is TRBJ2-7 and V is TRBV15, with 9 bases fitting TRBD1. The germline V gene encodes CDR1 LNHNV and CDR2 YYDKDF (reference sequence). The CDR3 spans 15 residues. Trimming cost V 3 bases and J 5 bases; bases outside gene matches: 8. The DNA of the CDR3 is TGTGCCACCAGCAGGGGCGGGACAGGGTCCCACGAGCAGTACTTC. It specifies CATSRGGTGSHEQYF.

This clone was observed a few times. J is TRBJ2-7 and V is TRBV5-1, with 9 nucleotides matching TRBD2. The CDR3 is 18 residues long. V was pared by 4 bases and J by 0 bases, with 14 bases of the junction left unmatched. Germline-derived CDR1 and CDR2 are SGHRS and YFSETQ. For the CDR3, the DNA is TGCGCCAGCAGCCCACGACGCGGGAGGGCGATAAGCTCCTACGAGCAGTACTTC. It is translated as CASSPRRGRAISSYEQYF.

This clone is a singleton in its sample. CDR3 DNA: TGCGCCAGCAGCCAAGAGAGGAGGGACCCCCTCGGCAATGAGCAGTTCTTC. It codes for CASSQERRDPLGNEQFF. The rearrangement uses TRBV4-1 and TRBJ2-1, with a weak D call TRBD2 (6 bases). Trimming cost V 0 bases and J 6 bases, with 18 bases left between them. The CDR3 contains 17 residues. From germline, CDR1 is MGHRA and CDR2 YSYEKL.

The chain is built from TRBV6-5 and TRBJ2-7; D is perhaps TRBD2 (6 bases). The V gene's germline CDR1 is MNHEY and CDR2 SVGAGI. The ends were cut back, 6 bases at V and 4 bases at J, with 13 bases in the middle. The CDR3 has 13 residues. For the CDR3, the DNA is TGTGCCAGCAGACGTACGGGACTTTACGAGCAGTACTTC. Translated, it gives CASRRTGLYEQYF.

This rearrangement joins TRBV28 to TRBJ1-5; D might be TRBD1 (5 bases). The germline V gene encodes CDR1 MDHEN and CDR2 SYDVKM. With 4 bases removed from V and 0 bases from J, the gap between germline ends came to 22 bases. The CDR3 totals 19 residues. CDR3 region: CASSSSVGGQGHSNQPQHF. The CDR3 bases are TGTGCCAGCAGTTCCTCGGTGGGAGGGCAGGGCCATAGCAATCAGCCCCAGCATTTT.

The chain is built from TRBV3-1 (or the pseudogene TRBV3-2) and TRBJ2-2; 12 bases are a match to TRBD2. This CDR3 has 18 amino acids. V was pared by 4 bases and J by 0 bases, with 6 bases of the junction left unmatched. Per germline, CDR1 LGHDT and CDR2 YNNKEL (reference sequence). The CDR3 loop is CASSRLRTSGANTGELFF. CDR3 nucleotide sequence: TGTGCCAGCAGCCGATTACGGACTAGCGGGGCGAACACCGGGGAGCTGTTTTTT.

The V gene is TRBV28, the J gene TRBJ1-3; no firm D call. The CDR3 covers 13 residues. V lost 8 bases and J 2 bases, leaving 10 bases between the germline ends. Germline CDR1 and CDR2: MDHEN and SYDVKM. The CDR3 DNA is TGTGCCAGCCTGGCCGTGGCTGGAAACACCATATATTTT. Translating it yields CASLAVAGNTIYF.

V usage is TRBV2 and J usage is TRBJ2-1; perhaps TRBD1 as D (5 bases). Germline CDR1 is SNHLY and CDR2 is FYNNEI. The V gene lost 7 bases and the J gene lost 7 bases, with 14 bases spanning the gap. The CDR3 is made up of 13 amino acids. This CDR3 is CASIRTRRNEQFF. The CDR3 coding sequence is TGTGCCAGCATCCGGACAAGGCGGAATGAGCAGTTCTTC.

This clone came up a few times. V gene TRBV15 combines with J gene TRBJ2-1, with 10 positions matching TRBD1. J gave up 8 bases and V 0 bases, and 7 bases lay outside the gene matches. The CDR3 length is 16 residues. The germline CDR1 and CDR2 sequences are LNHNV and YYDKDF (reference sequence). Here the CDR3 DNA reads TGTGCCACCAGCAGAGATGGGACAGGGGTTTTCGATGAGCAGTTCTTC. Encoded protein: CATSRDGTGVFDEQFF. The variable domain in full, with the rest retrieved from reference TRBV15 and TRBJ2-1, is DAMVIQNPRYQVTQFGKPVTLSCSQTLNHNVMYWYQQKSSQAPKLLFHYYDKDFNNEADTPDNFQSRRPNTSFCFLDIRSPGLGDTAMYLCATSRDGTGVFDEQFFGPGTRLTVL.

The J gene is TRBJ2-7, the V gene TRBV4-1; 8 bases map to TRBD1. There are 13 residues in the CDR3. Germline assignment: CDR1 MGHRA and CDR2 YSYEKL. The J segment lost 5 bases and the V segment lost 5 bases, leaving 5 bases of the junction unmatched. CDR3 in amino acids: CASSDRGTDEQYF. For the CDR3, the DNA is TGCGCCAGCAGCGACAGGGGCACTGACGAGCAGTACTTC.

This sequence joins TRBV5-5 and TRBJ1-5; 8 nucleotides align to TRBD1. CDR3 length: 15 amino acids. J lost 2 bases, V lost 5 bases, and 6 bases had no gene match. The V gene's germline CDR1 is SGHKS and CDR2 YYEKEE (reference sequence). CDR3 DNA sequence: TGTGCCAGCAGACAGGGGGGGTTTGGCAATCAGCCCCAGCATTTT. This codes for CASRQGGFGNQPQHF.

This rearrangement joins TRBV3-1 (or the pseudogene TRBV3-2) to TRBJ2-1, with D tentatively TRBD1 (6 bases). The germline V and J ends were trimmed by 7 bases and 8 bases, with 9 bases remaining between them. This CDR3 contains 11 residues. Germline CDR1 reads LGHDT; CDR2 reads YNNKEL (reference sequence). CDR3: CASTEGDEQFF. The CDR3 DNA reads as TGTGCCAGCACCGAGGGGGATGAGCAGTTCTTC.

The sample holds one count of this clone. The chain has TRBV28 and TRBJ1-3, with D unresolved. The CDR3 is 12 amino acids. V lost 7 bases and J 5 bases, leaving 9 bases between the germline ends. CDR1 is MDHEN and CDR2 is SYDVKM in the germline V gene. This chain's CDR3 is CASTRTRNTIYF. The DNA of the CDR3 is TGTGCCAGCACACGCACAAGAAACACCATATATTTT.

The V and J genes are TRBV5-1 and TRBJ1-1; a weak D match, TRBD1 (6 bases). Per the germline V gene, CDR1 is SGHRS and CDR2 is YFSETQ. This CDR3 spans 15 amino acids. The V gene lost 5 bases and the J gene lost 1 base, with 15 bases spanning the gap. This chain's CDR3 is CASSSLPGQNTEAFF. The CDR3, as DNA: TGCGCCAGCAGTTCTTTGCCGGGACAGAACACTGAAGCTTTCTTT.

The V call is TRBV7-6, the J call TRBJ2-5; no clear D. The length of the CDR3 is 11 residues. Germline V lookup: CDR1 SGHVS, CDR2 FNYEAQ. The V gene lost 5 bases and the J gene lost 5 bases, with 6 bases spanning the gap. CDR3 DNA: TGTGCCAGCAGCACCCGGGAGACCCAGTACTTC. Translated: CASSTRETQYF. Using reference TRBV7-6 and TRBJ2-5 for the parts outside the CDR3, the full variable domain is GAGVSQSPRYKVTKRGQDVALRCDPISGHVSLYWYRQALGQGPEFLTYFNYEAQQDKSGLPNDRFSAERPEGSISTLTIQRTEQRDSAMYRCASSTRETQYFGPGTRLLVL.

CDR3 DNA sequence: TGTGCCAGTAGTCCGGCCGGGGGGGCCCTCCCCAATGAGCAGTTCTTC. Encoded protein: CASSPAGGALPNEQFF. V usage is TRBV19 and J usage is TRBJ2-1; 8 bases align to TRBD2. J lost 6 bases, V lost 5 bases, and 12 bases had no gene match. Looked up from germline, CDR1 is LNHDA and CDR2 is SQIVND (reference sequence). There are 16 residues in the CDR3.

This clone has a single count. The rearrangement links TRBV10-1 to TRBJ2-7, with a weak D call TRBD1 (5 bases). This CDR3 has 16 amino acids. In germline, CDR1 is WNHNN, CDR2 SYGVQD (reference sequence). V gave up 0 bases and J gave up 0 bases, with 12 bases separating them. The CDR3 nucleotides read TGCGCCAGCAGTGAGTCGGAAGGACAAGACTCCTACGAGCAGTACTTC. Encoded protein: CASSESEGQDSYEQYF.

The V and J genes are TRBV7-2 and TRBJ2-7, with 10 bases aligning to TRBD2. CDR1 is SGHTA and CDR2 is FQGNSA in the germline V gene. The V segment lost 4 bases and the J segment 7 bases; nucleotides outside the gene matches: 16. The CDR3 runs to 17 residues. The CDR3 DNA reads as TGTGCCAGCAGCTCCCGCTCTAGCGGGAGAACATCGGGGGAGCAGTACTTC. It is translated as CASSSRSSGRTSGEQYF.

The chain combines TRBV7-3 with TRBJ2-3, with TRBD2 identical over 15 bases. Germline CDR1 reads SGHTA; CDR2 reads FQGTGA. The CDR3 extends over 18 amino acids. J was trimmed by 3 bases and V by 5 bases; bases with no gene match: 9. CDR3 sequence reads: CASSTGLAGGPLTDTQYF. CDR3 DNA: TGTGCCAGCAGCACAGGACTAGCGGGAGGGCCATTGACAGATACGCAGTATTTT.

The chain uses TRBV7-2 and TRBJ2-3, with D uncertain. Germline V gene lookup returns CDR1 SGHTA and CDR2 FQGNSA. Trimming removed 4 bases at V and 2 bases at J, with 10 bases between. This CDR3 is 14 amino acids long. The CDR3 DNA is TGTGCCAGCAGCTCCACTCGAGCCACAGATACGCAGTATTTT. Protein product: CASSSTRATDTQYF.

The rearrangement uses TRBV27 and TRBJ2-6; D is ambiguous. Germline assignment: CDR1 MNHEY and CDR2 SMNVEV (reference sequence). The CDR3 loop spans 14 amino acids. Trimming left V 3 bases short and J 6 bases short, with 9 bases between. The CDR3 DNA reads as TGTGCCAGCAGTTTCCTCTCTACGGCCAACGTCCTGACTTTC. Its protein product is CASSFLSTANVLTF.

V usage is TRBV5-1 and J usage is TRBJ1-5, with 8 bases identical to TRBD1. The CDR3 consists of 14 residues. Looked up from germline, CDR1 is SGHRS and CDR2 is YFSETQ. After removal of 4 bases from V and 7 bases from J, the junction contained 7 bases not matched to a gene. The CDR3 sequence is CASSPIQGEQPQHF. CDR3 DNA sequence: TGCGCCAGCAGCCCCATACAGGGGGAGCAGCCCCAGCATTTT.

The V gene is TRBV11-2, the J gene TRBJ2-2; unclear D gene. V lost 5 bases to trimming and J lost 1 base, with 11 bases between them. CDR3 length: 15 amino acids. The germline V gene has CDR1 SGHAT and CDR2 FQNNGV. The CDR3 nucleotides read TGTGCCAGCAGCCAGCCGACAAGGAACACCGGGGAGCTGTTTTTT. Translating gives CASSQPTRNTGELFF.

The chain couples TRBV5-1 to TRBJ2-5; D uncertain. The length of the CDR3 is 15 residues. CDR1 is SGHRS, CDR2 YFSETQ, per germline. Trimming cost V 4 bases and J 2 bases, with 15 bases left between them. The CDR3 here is CASSRQSAGQETQYF. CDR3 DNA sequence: TGCGCCAGCAGCCGACAATCCGCCGGACAAGAGACCCAGTACTTC.

Written as DNA, the CDR3 is TGTGCCAGCAGTCAGGGGGCTGAGAATGAGCAGTTCTTC. This encodes CASSQGAENEQFF. V usage is TRBV6-4 and J usage is TRBJ2-1; 8 bases fit TRBD1. There are 13 residues in the CDR3. V shed 5 bases and J 7 bases; nucleotides not matched to a gene: 4. The germline V gene has CDR1 MRHNA and CDR2 SNTAGT.

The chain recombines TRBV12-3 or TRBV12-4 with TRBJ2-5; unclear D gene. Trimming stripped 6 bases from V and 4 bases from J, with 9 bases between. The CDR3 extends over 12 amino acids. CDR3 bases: TGTGCCAGCAGCCAAACAGCAGAGACCCAGTACTTC. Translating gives CASSQTAETQYF.

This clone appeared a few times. CDR3 DNA: TGTGCCAGCAGTCAACAGGGGGCGCCCGATAATGAGCAGTTCTTC. This translates into CASSQQGAPDNEQFF. The chain carries TRBV7-9 and TRBJ2-1, with TRBD1 matching 9 bases. The CDR3 extends over 15 amino acids. Germline values: CDR1 SEHNR, CDR2 FQNEAQ (reference sequence). The V and J ends lost 6 bases and 7 bases, in that order; junction bases with no gene match: 10.

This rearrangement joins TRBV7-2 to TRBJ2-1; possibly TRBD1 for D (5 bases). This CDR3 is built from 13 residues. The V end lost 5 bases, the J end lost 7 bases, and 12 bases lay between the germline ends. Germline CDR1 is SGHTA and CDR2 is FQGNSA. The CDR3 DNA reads TGTGCCAGCAGCACCAGGGTTGGGAATGAGCAGTTCTTC. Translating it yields CASSTRVGNEQFF.

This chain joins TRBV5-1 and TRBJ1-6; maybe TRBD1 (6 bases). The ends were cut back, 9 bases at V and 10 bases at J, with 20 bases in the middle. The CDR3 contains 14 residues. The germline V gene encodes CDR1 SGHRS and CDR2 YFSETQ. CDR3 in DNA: TGCGCCACCTCCCTAAAAGGAGGACAGTCACCCCTCCACTTT. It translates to CATSLKGGQSPLHF. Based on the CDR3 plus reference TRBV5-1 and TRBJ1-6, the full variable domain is KAGVTQTPRYLIKTRGQQVTLSCSPISGHRSVSWYQQTPGQGLQFLFEYFSETQRNKGNFPGRFSGRQFSNSRSEMNVSTLELGDSALYLCATSLKGGQSPLHFGNGTRLTVT.